This note documents a single T cell receptor beta chain sequence. V lost 2 bases and J lost 3; bases outside the gene matches: 8. Germline CDR1 is KGHSH and CDR2 is LQKENI. This CDR3 comprises 17 residues. Original processing notes: Estimation of nucleated cell counts was performed using reference gene primer amplification. TCRdb's table, derived via immunoSEQ multiplex PCR, lists solely in-frame clones and lacks some. V and J calls plus clone size are reproduced from that table; the DNA served to infer D and trimming. This sample has hundreds of thousands of clones, with approximately 86% found just once. The sample originates from a study of blood T cell repertoires in COVID-19. The overall study: The United States, Italy and Spain supplied acute and convalescent COVID-19 samples. In each case, the material was cDNA or gDNA derived from T cells, B-cell-depleted T cells, or PBMCs.

The sequence came from a man aged 18 to 35 with active or convalescent COVID-19. The chain joins TRBV18 to TRBJ2-4, with 9 bases aligning to TRBD1. The sequencing sample was made of peripheral blood. For the CDR3, the DNA is TGTGCCAGCTCACCAGTGGGACAGGGTGTCGGCAAAAACATTCAGTACTTC. Its protein product is CASSPVGQGVGKNIQYF.